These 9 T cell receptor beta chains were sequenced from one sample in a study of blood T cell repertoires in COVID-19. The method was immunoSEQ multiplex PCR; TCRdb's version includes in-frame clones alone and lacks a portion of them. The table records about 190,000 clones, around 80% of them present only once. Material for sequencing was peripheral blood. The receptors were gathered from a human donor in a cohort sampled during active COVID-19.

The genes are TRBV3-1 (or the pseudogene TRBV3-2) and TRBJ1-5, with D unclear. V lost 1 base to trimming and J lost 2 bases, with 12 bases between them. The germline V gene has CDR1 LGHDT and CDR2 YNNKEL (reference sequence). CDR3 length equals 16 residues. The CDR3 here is CASSQGTFGGNQPQHF. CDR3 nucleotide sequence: TGTGCCAGCAGCCAAGGGACTTTTGGGGGCAATCAGCCCCAGCATTTT.

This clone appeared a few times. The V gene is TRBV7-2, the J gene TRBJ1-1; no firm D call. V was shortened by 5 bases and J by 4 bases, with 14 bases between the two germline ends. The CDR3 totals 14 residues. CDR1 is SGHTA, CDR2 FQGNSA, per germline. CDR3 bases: TGTGCCAGCAGCATTTTCGCGGGAGGCACTGAAGCTTTCTTT. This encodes CASSIFAGGTEAFF.

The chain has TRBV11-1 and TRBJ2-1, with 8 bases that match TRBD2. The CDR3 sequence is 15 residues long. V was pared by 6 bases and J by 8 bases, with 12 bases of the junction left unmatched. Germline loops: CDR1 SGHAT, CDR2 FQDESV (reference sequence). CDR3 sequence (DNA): TGTGCCAGCAGGGCCGGGACTAGGGCTTGGCATGAGCAGTTCTTC. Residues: CASRAGTRAWHEQFF.

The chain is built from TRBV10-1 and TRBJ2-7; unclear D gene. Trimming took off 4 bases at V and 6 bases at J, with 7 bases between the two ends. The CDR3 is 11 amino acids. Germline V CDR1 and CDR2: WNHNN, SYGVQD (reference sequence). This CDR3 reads CASSASGEQYV. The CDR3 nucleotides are TGCGCCAGCAGTGCCTCCGGCGAGCAGTACGTC.

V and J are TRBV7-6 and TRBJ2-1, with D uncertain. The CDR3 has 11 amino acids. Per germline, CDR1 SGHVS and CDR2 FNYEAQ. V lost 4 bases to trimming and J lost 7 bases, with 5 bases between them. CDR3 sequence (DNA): TGTGCCAGCAGCTATAAAAATGAGCAGTTCTTC. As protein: CASSYKNEQFF.

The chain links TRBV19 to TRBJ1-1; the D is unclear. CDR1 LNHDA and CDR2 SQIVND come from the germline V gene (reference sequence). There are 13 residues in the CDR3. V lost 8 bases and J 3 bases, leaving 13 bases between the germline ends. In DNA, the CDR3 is TGTGCCAGTGCGAGATGGTTGGACACTGAAGCTTTCTTT. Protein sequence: CASARWLDTEAFF.

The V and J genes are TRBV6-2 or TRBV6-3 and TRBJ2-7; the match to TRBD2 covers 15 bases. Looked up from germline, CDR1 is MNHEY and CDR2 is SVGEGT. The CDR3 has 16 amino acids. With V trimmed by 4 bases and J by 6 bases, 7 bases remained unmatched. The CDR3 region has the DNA TGTGCCAGCAGTTCCCCGGGACTAGCGGGAGGTAGCGAGCAGTACGTC. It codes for CASSSPGLAGGSEQYV.

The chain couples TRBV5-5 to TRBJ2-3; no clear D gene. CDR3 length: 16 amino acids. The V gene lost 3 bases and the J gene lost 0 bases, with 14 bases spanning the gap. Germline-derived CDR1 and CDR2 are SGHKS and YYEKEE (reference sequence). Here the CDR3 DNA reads TGTGCCAGCAGCTCTGGGCCAAGCACTAGCACAGATACGCAGTATTTT. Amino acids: CASSSGPSTSTDTQYF.

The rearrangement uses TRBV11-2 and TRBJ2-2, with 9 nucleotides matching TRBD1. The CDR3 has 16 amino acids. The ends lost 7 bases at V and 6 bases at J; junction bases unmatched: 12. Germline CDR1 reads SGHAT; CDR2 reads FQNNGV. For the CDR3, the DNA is TGTGCCAGCACCTTCACCGGACAGGGGTCTGCCGGGGAGCTGTTTTTT. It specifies CASTFTGQGSAGELFF. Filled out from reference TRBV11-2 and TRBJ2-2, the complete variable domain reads EAGVAQSPRYKIIEKRQSVAFWCNPISGHATLYWYQQILGQGPKLLIQFQNNGVVDDSQLPKDRFSAERLKGVDSTLKIQPAKLEDSAVYLCASTFTGQGSAGELFFGEGSRLTVL.